In its sample, the clone carrying this T cell receptor beta chain was seen many times. What it binds is not known. Graves' hyperthyroidism is called stable when ophthalmopathy does not progress within 18 months. Fresh peripheral blood, approximately 9.6 ml, yielded the PBMCs. These data come from a study of T cells in Graves' hyperthyroidism and ophthalmopathy. Study-level points and caveats: Most clonotypes that expanded in the thyroid above 0.001 also showed up in blood.

There were TCR beta CDR3 regions amplified from RNA transcripts. The TCR CDR3 first-round RT-PCR relied on the HTBI primer set. TCRdb reanalysed the multiplex PCR reads using MiXCR and keeps one entry per CDR3 protein. The table has some 550,000 distinct CDR3 sequences, about a fifth seen once. Source material: blood. This clonotype originated in a man aged 18 to 35 with Graves' hyperthyroidism.

The CDR3 DNA follows: TGTGCCAGCACCACGAACTATGGCTACACCTTC. It specifies CASTTNYGYTF. The chain has TRBV2 and TRBJ1-2; unclear D gene. V shed 7 bases and J shed 2 bases, with 5 bases lying between them. This CDR3 has 11 residues. In germline, CDR1 is SNHLY, CDR2 FYNNEI.